Reported below is one TCR beta chain. This specimen comes from a study of technical replicates of blood from a handful of donors. TCRdb's table, derived via immunoSEQ multiplex PCR, lists solely in-frame clones and lacks some. The sample contains more than 65,000 clones, roughly 92% of which appear only once. With 3 bases removed from V and 4 bases from J, the gap between germline ends came to 13 bases. The CDR3 is 15 residues long. Germline CDR1 LNHDA, CDR2 SQIVND (reference sequence). This clonotype originated in a human donor in good health. The gene calls are TRBV19 and TRBJ1-5, with no clear D. Sequenced sample: T cells isolated from PBMCs. CDR3 coding DNA: TGTGCCAGTAGTATGGGAGGGTTTTGGAATCAGCCCCAGCATTTT. It yields the protein CASSMGGFWNQPQHF.